The 23 T cell receptor beta chains listed next were all sequenced from one sample in a study of radiotherapy plus CTLA-4 blockade in lung cancer. Data came from immunoSEQ multiplex PCR; TCRdb stores just in-frame clones and leaves some out. The table records 40,000 to 55,000 clones, over 60% of them present only once. This specimen consisted of peripheral blood, obtained from a patient treated with radiotherapy plus ipilimumab. Receptors originate from a human donor with non-small cell lung cancer whose response to radiotherapy plus ipilimumab could not be evaluated.

The V and J genes are TRBV5-1 and TRBJ1-2; D possibly corresponds to TRBD1 (6 bases). This CDR3 is built from 12 residues. Germline V gene data show CDR1 as SGHRS and CDR2 as YFSETQ. With 4 bases removed from V and 6 bases from J, the gap between germline ends came to 10 bases. The CDR3 sequence is CASSTGQNGYTF. CDR3 bases: TGCGCCAGCAGCACCGGACAGAATGGCTACACCTTC.

This clone was observed a few times. The chain has TRBV7-9 and TRBJ1-5; no firm D call. The CDR3 has 14 residues. The germline gives CDR1 SEHNR, CDR2 FQNEAQ (reference sequence). V was trimmed by 2 bases and J by 6 bases, leaving 11 bases between them. CDR3 sequence: CASSLSVPGQPQHF. CDR3 nucleotide sequence: TGTGCCAGCAGCTTATCGGTTCCGGGTCAGCCCCAGCATTTT.

The rearrangement links TRBV5-1 to TRBJ1-5; unclear D gene. The V end lost 4 bases, the J end lost 6 bases, and 14 bases lay between the germline ends. CDR3 length: 14 amino acids. Looked up from germline, CDR1 is SGHRS and CDR2 is YFSETQ. The CDR3 DNA reads as TGCGCCAGCAGCGAGGTGGCAGGAGGTCAGCCCCAGCATTTT. Protein product: CASSEVAGGQPQHF.

This chain links TRBV19 with TRBJ1-1; D is uncertain. The V end was cut by 5 bases, the J end by 5 bases, with 12 bases between. The CDR3 length is 13 residues. Germline CDR1 LNHDA, CDR2 SQIVND (reference sequence). CDR3 sequence: CASSLARKTEAFF. CDR3 coding DNA: TGTGCCAGTAGTCTGGCCCGTAAGACTGAAGCTTTCTTT. Together with reference TRBV19 and TRBJ1-1, the CDR3 gives the full variable domain: DGGITQSPKYLFRKEGQNVTLSCEQNLNHDAMYWYRQDPGQGLRLIYYSQIVNDFQKGDIAEGYSVSREKKESFPLTVTSAQKNPTAFYLCASSLARKTEAFFGQGTRLTVV.

The chain has TRBV5-1 and TRBJ2-6; 10 bases are shared with TRBD1. The CDR3 has 19 amino acids. V was pared by 4 bases and J by 1 base, with 11 bases of the junction left unmatched. The germline CDR1 and CDR2 sequences are SGHRS and YFSETQ. The CDR3 region is CASSLRRDRGRSGANVLTF. CDR3 in DNA: TGCGCCAGCAGCCTTAGACGGGACAGGGGTAGGTCTGGGGCCAACGTCCTGACTTTC.

This clone has a handful of counts. V and J are TRBV18 and TRBJ1-1, with 9 nucleotides matching TRBD1. V was clipped by 3 bases and J by 4 bases; unmatched bases: 3. The germline V gene has CDR1 KGHSH and CDR2 LQKENI. There are 14 residues in the CDR3. This CDR3 reads CASSPGQGSTEAFF. The CDR3 bases are TGTGCCAGCTCACCGGGACAGGGTTCCACTGAAGCTTTCTTT.

The chain joins TRBV14 to TRBJ2-1; TRBD2 matches at 8 bases. J lost 8 bases, V lost 1 base, and 7 bases had no gene match. The germline gives CDR1 SGHDN, CDR2 FVKESK. The CDR3 spans 15 residues. This CDR3 is CASSQGTGGPYEQFF. CDR3 coding DNA: TGTGCCAGCAGCCAAGGGACGGGGGGGCCATATGAGCAGTTCTTC.

The chain couples TRBV7-2 to TRBJ2-1, with a possible D match to TRBD2 (5 bases). Germline CDR1 SGHTA, CDR2 FQGNSA. This CDR3 contains 13 residues. Between the trimmed V and J ends, which lost 6 bases and 7 bases, there was a span of 13 bases. CDR3: CASRDRDRNEQFF. The CDR3 DNA sequence: TGTGCCAGCAGGGATCGGGATAGGAATGAGCAGTTCTTC. The entire variable domain, with the rest obtained from reference TRBV7-2 and TRBJ2-1, is as follows: GAGVSQSPSNKVTEKGKDVELRCDPISGHTALYWYRQSLGQGLEFLIYFQGNSAPDKSGLPSDRFSAERTGGSVSTLTIQRTQQEDSAVYLCASRDRDRNEQFFGPGTRLTVL.

The chain has TRBV5-1 and TRBJ1-1; 12 bases agree with TRBD1. Germline V gene lookup returns CDR1 SGHRS and CDR2 YFSETQ. The CDR3 length is 16 residues. V lost 3 bases, J lost 5 bases, and 8 bases stayed unmatched. CDR3 nucleotide sequence: TGCGCCAGCAGCTGGGGGACAGGGGGCAGTGTTACTGAAGCTTTCTTT. It codes for CASSWGTGGSVTEAFF.

The V call is TRBV6-6, the J call TRBJ2-1; 8 bases are a match to TRBD2. The CDR3 runs to 15 residues. Per germline, CDR1 MNHNY and CDR2 SVGAGI (reference sequence). V lost 1 base to trimming and J lost 7 bases; unmatched junction nucleotides: 6. CDR3 nucleotides: TGTGCCAGCAGTTACTACGGGGGGGCGGAGAATGAGCAGTTCTTC. It yields the protein CASSYYGGAENEQFF.

This chain links TRBV6-4 with TRBJ2-1, with 7 bases aligning to TRBD2. The length of the CDR3 is 12 residues. Germline CDR1 reads MRHNA; CDR2 reads SNTAGT. The V segment lost 5 bases and the J segment 5 bases; nucleotides outside the gene matches: 0. CDR3 protein: CASSRGDNEQFF. CDR3 nucleotides: TGTGCCAGCAGTCGGGGGGACAATGAGCAGTTCTTC.

The chain has TRBV28 and TRBJ2-3; no definite D call. CDR3 length equals 12 residues. Germline V gene lookup returns CDR1 MDHEN and CDR2 SYDVKM. The V end was cut by 5 bases, the J end by 2 bases, with 5 bases between. In nucleotides, the CDR3 is TGTGCCAGCAGTGTACTCACAGATACGCAGTATTTT. Translated: CASSVLTDTQYF.

About this clone itself: Here the CDR3 omits its conserved ending phenylalanine or tryptophan, so a read error is the likely source. V usage is TRBV7-2 and J usage is TRBJ1-5; tentative D call: TRBD1 (6 bases). V lost 5 bases, J lost 2 bases, and 16 bases lay in between. Germline V gives CDR1 SGHTA, CDR2 FQGNSA. CDR3 size: 16 residues. In nucleotides, the CDR3 is TGTGCCAGCAGCCCCGCCAGACAGGATCGCAATCAGCCCCAGCATCTT. Amino acid sequence: CASSPARQDRNQPQHL.

The chain employs TRBV4-2 and TRBJ2-2, with TRBD1 as a possible D gene (5 bases). The CDR3 has 17 amino acids. CDR1 is LGHNA, CDR2 YNFKEQ, per germline. Trimming took off 0 bases at V and 0 bases at J, with 11 bases between the two ends. CDR3 DNA: TGTGCCAGCAGCCAAGATCCCGACAGCGCGAACACCGGGGAGCTGTTTTTT. Translating it yields CASSQDPDSANTGELFF.

A single count supports this clone. The rearrangement links TRBV7-2 to TRBJ1-1; D is unclear. The length of the CDR3 is 13 residues. The V gene's germline CDR1 is SGHTA and CDR2 FQGNSA. Trimming cost V 1 base and J 10 bases, with 13 bases left between them. The CDR3 protein is CASSLVPQGGAFF. The CDR3 nucleotides read TGTGCCAGCAGCTTAGTCCCCCAAGGCGGAGCTTTCTTT.

The CDR3 sequence is CASSYTPGQGVNTGELFF. The CDR3 coding sequence is TGTGCCAGCAGTTACACTCCCGGACAGGGGGTTAACACCGGGGAGCTGTTTTTT. This chain uses TRBV6-7 with TRBJ2-2; 10 nucleotides match TRBD1. Being an ORF, TRBV6-7 has a function that is uncertain. The CDR3 is made up of 18 amino acids. The V segment lost 2 bases and the J segment 2 bases; nucleotides outside the gene matches: 8.

V gene TRBV6-1 combines with J gene TRBJ2-3; 11 positions match TRBD2. The trim removed 10 bases at V and 5 bases at J, leaving 8 bases unmatched. The CDR3 sequence is 14 residues long. Germline V CDR1 and CDR2: MNHNS, SASEGT. CDR3 in amino acids: CANELAGVGDTQYF. In nucleotides, the CDR3 is TGTGCCAATGAACTAGCGGGAGTGGGAGATACGCAGTATTTT.

The chain links TRBV28 to TRBJ2-5; TRBD2 is a possible D gene (5 bases). Near its end, the DNA agrees better with TRBJ2-7, so the J call may be wrong. The CDR3 contains 15 residues. Germline loops: CDR1 MDHEN, CDR2 SYDVKM. The CDR3 region is CASSWAGSSSYEQYF. In DNA form, the CDR3 reads TGTGCCAGCAGTTGGGCGGGCTCGAGCTCCTACGAGCAGTACTTC.

This clone was detected once. The chain is built from TRBV28 and TRBJ2-5, with D tentatively TRBD1 (6 bases). With 4 bases removed from V and 6 bases from J, the gap between germline ends came to 21 bases. The CDR3 totals 16 residues. The germline gives CDR1 MDHEN, CDR2 SYDVKM. CDR3 in amino acids: CASSSVDQGLGKTQYF. The CDR3 DNA is TGTGCCAGCAGTTCCGTCGACCAGGGGCTGGGGAAGACCCAGTACTTC.

V gene TRBV18 combines with J gene TRBJ1-5, with TRBD1 identical over 9 bases. The CDR3 has 14 residues. J lost 6 bases, V lost 2 bases, and 2 bases had no gene match. Germline CDR1 and CDR2: KGHSH and LQKENI. The CDR3 nucleotides read TGTGCCAGCTCACCAGGGACAGGGAGTCAGCCCCAGCATTTT. Its translation is CASSPGTGSQPQHF.

The chain joins TRBV30 to TRBJ1-6, with a weak D call TRBD1 (5 bases). There are 14 residues in the CDR3. Trimming cost V 5 bases and J 7 bases, with 15 bases left between them. From germline, CDR1 is GTSNPN and CDR2 SVGIG (reference sequence). CDR3 sequence: CAWHFGTPNSPLHF. The CDR3 DNA reads as TGTGCCTGGCACTTCGGGACTCCCAATTCACCCCTCCACTTT.

The gene calls are TRBV2 and TRBJ1-5; D is uncertain. The germline V and J ends were trimmed by 7 bases and 2 bases, with 12 bases remaining between them. The CDR3 is made up of 14 amino acids. Per the germline V gene, CDR1 is SNHLY and CDR2 is FYNNEI. The chain's CDR3 is CASTERRGNQPQHF. The DNA for the CDR3 is TGTGCCAGCACCGAGAGGAGGGGCAATCAGCCCCAGCATTTT.

J is TRBJ1-2 and V is TRBV2; D is undetermined. CDR1 and CDR2 (germline): SNHLY, FYNNEI. The CDR3 is 14 residues long. Trimming took 3 bases from V and 6 from J, leaving 14 bases between them. The CDR3 DNA reads as TGTGCCAGCAGTGATACCTGGCTTAATGATGGCTACACCTTC. Protein: CASSDTWLNDGYTF.